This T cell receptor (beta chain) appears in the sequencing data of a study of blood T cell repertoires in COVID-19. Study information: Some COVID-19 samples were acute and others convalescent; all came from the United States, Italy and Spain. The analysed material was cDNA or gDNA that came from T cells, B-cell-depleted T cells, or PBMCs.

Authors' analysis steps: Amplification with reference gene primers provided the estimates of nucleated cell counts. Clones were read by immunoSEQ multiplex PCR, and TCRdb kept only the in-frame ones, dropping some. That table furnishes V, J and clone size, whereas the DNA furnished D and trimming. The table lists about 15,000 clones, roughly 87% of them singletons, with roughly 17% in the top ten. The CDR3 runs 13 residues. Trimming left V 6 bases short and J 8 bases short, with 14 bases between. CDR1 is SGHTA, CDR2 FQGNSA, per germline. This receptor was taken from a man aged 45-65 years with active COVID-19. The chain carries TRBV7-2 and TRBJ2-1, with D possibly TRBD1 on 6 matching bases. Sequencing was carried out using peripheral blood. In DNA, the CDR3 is TGTGCCAGCAGTTATGCTGGGGGCCATGAGCAGTTCTTC. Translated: CASSYAGGHEQFF.